This T cell receptor (beta chain) was recovered during a study of regulatory dendritic cells for organ transplantation. Study overall: Monocytes received vitamin D3 on days 0 and 4, IL-10 on day 4. On day 6, the dendritic cells were exposed to LPS.

Details on this clone: Its antigen is still unknown.

Sequenced by immunoSEQ multiplex PCR; TCRdb stores in-frame clones only, minus some. The sample has 18,000 or so clones, roughly 80% seen once. Study outcomes and limitations: Mature dendritic cells appeared to drive more memory CD8+ clonal expansion than regulatory ones. Memory CD8+ T cells were the most oligoclonal; naive cells were highly diverse.

Sorted subsets were CFSE-labeled and cultured four to five days with allogeneic dendritic cells. Input material: memory CD4+ T cells from blood cultured with regulatory dendritic cells. Subset indicated: CD45RO+ memory T cells. This sequence originates from a human donor in good health.

CDR3: CASSLDGTEYEQYF. The CDR3 nucleotides read TGTGCCAGCAGCTTAGACGGGACAGAGTACGAGCAGTACTTC. J is TRBJ2-7 and V is TRBV11-2; 7 bases fit TRBD1. Germline V gene data show CDR1 as SGHAT and CDR2 as FQNNGV. The CDR3 sequence is 14 residues long. Trimming at V came to 0 bases and at J to 4 bases, leaving 3 bases not matched to a gene.